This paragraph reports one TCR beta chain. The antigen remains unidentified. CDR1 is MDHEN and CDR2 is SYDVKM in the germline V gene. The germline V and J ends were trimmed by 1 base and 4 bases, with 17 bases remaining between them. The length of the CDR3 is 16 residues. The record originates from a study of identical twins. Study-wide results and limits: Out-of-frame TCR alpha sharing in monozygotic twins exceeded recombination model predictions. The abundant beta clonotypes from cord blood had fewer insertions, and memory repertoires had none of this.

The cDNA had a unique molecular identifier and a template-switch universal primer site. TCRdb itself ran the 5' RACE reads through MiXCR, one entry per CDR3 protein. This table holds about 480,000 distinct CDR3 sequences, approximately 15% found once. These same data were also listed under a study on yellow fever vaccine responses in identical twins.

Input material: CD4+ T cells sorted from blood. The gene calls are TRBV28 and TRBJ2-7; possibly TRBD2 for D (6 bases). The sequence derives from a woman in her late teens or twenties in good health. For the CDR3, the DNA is TGTGCCAGCAGTTTATCTCCGAGACTAGGGATGTACGAGCAGTACTTC. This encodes CASSLSPRLGMYEQYF.